These T cell receptor beta chains were read from a single sample in a study of cytomegalovirus exposure and HLA in healthy donors. The table came from immunoSEQ multiplex PCR; TCRdb's copy has only in-frame clones and leaves some out. The table includes about 110,000 clones, 80% detected once. Sequencing was performed on PBMCs. These receptors all stem from a man aged 50 to 59 in good health and CMV-seronegative. The CDR3 runs from the conserved cysteine through the conserved F or W. Fields, in order: clone size, D gene, V gene, J gene, CDR3 protein, CDR3 DNA. D genes are given only for firm matches. Rows may omit the clone size; those that give it use once, few, many or a size class.

-,TRBD1,TRBV28,TRBJ2-3,CASSLQGATDTQYF,TGTGCCAGCAGTTTACAGGGGGCCACAGATACGCAGTATTTT
-,-,TRBV10-3,TRBJ1-6,CAIKEGGNSPLHF,TGTGCCATCAAAGAGGGTGGCAATTCACCCCTCCACTTT
-,-,TRBV4-1,TRBJ1-5,CASSQVEGPGPQHF,TGCGCCAGCAGCCAAGTGGAGGGTCCGGGGCCCCAGCATTTT
-,-,TRBV11-2,TRBJ2-7,CASSLRSSSSSEQYF,TGTGCCAGCAGCTTAAGGTCTAGCTCCTCCAGCGAGCAGTACTTC
-,TRBD1,TRBV6-5,TRBJ2-3,CASRYGQGAGDTQYF,TGTGCCAGCAGGTACGGACAGGGGGCAGGAGATACGCAGTATTTT
-,TRBD1,TRBV11-3,TRBJ1-1,CASSLDLGTGGPNTEAFF,TGTGCCAGCAGCTTAGATCTCGGGACAGGGGGCCCGAACACTGAAGCTTTCTTT
-,TRBD1,TRBV30,TRBJ1-1,CAWSEYRGTEAFF,TGTGCCTGGAGTGAATACAGGGGCACTGAAGCTTTCTTT
-,-,TRBV14,TRBJ2-7,CASSQVRGAEQYF,TGTGCCAGCAGCCAAGTTCGCGGGGCCGAGCAGTACTTC
few,-,TRBV7-8,TRBJ1-2,CASSPRFPGTFDGYTF,TGTGCCAGCAGCCCAAGGTTCCCGGGGACTTTTGATGGCTACACCTTC
-,TRBD2,TRBV19,TRBJ2-3,CATGRFTDTQYF,TGTGCCACCGGGAGGTTCACAGATACGCAGTATTTT
-,TRBD2,TRBV7-2,TRBJ2-2,CASIRASGGIGGELFF,TGTGCCAGCATCAGGGCTAGCGGGGGTATTGGCGGGGAGCTGTTTTTT
few,-,TRBV7-2,TRBJ2-1,CASSNLQGRNEQFF,TGTGCCAGCAGCAACCTACAGGGTCGGAATGAGCAGTTCTTC
-,TRBD1,TRBV5-1,TRBJ1-4,CASSPGTGVPQLFF,TGCGCCAGCAGCCCCGGGACAGGGGTCCCCCAACTGTTTTTT
-,TRBD1,TRBV7-9,TRBJ2-7,CASSADRATDRYF,TGTGCCAGCAGCGCCGACAGGGCTACGGACAGGTACTTC
once,-,TRBV9,TRBJ1-1,CASSLGVMNTEAFF,TGTGCCAGCAGCCTCGGGGTGATGAACACTGAAGCTTTCTTT
-,-,TRBV30,TRBJ1-1,CAWSVEANTEAFF,TGTGCCTGGAGTGTAGAGGCTAACACTGAAGCTTTCTTT
-,-,TRBV9,TRBJ2-2,CASSSRSRPNTGELFF,TGTGCCAGCAGCTCGAGATCCCGTCCGAACACCGGGGAGCTGTTTTTT
-,TRBD1,TRBV6-1,TRBJ2-3,CASSEYRTGNTDTQYF,TGTGCCAGCAGTGAATATCGGACAGGGAACACAGATACGCAGTATTTT
-,TRBD2,TRBV5-1,TRBJ2-3,CASRMLAGGRTDTQYF,TGCGCCAGCAGGATGCTAGCGGGGGGCCGAACAGATACGCAGTATTTT
few,-,TRBV28,TRBJ2-2,CASSLPGLNTGELFF,TGTGCCAGCAGTTTACCGGGACTGAACACCGGGGAGCTGTTTTTT
-,TRBD1,TRBV28,TRBJ2-6,CASGRDSLSGANVLTF,TGTGCCAGCGGCCGGGACAGCCTCTCTGGGGCCAACGTCCTGACTTTC
-,TRBD1,TRBV7-2,TRBJ1-1,CASSRPSGQGDTEAFF,TGTGCCAGCAGTCGACCGTCGGGACAGGGGGACACTGAAGCTTTCTTT
-,TRBD1,TRBV5-8,TRBJ1-4,CASSLVKGARIATNEKLFF,TGTGCCAGCAGCTTGGTAAAGGGGGCGCGCATAGCAACTAATGAAAAACTGTTTTTT
-,TRBD1,TRBV7-9,TRBJ1-1,CASSSDRVVQNTEAFF,TGTGCCAGCAGCTCGGACAGGGTGGTTCAGAACACTGAAGCTTTCTTT
-,-,TRBV11-1,TRBJ1-1,CASSLFPRGNTEAFF,TGTGCCAGCAGCTTATTTCCCCGAGGGAACACTGAAGCTTTCTTT
-,-,TRBV25-1,TRBJ2-5,CASSLAAQETQYF,TGTGCCAGCAGCTTAGCGGCCCAAGAGACCCAGTACTTC
few,TRBD2,TRBV11-3,TRBJ2-1,CASSPLSGGAFNEQFF,TGTGCCAGCAGCCCACTTAGCGGGGGGGCTTTCAATGAGCAGTTCTTC
few,-,TRBV5-5,TRBJ1-4,CASSLPTGNSGFEKLFF,TGTGCCAGCAGCCTACCCACCGGTAACTCAGGGTTTGAAAAACTGTTTTTT
-,TRBD1,TRBV30,TRBJ2-2,CAWGDPQGAMGTGELFF,TGTGCCTGGGGCGACCCACAGGGGGCGATGGGCACCGGGGAGCTGTTTTTT
-,TRBD1,TRBV29-1,TRBJ1-4,CSATIGGLGFSNEKLFF,TGCAGCGCCACGATAGGGGGCTTAGGTTTCTCTAATGAAAAACTGTTTTTT
few,TRBD1,TRBV29-1,TRBJ1-2,CSVEGDRTNYGYTF,TGCAGCGTTGAAGGGGACAGAACTAACTATGGCTACACCTTC
-,TRBD1,TRBV6-5,TRBJ2-7,CASTQGGQGAYEQYF,TGTGCCAGCACCCAGGGGGGACAGGGAGCCTACGAGCAGTACTTC
-,-,TRBV5-1,TRBJ2-1,CASSPSSLYDTPYNEQFF,TGCGCCAGCAGCCCAAGCTCGCTGTATGATACCCCCTACAATGAGCAGTTCTTC
once,TRBD1,TRBV10-3,TRBJ1-2,CATLDRGHGYTF,TGTGCCACCCTAGACAGGGGCCATGGCTACACCTTC
few,TRBD1,TRBV7-9,TRBJ2-7,CASSLRGGDEQYF,TGTGCCAGCAGCTTGAGAGGGGGCGACGAGCAGTACTTC
-,TRBD2,TRBV7-2,TRBJ2-1,CASSLEVAGYYNEQFF,TGTGCCAGCAGCTTAGAGGTAGCGGGATATTACAATGAGCAGTTCTTC
-,-,TRBV30,TRBJ1-6,CAWSLTGVGSPLHF,TGTGCCTGGAGTCTGACGGGGGTGGGTTCACCCCTCCACTTT
-,TRBD1,TRBV7-2,TRBJ1-4,CASSSQTGGAGEKLFF,TGTGCCAGCAGCAGCCAAACAGGGGGCGCTGGTGAAAAACTGTTTTTT
-,-,TRBV10-3,TRBJ1-5,CAISSGNQPQHF,TGTGCCATCAGTTCGGGGAATCAGCCCCAGCATTTT
-,TRBD1,TRBV30,TRBJ1-2,CAQGQDYGYTF,TGTGCCCAAGGACAGGACTATGGCTACACCTTC